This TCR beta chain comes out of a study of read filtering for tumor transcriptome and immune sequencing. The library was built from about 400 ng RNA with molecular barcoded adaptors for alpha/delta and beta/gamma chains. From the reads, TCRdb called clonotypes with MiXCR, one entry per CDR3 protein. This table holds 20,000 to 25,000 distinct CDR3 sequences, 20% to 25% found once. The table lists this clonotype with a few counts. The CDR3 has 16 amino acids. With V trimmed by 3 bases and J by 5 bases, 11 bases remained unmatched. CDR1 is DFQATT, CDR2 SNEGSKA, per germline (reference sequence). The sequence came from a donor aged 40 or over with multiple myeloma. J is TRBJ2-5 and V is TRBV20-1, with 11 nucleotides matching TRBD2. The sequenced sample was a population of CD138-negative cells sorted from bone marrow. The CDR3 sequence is CSASLGTSGRTETQYF. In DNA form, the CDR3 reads TGCAGTGCTAGTCTGGGTACTAGCGGGAGAACGGAGACCCAGTACTTC.